This T cell receptor beta chain is drawn from a study of shared clonotypes between healthy human individuals. This CDR3 spans 14 amino acids. CDR1 is SGHTA and CDR2 is FQGNSA in the germline V gene. As regards this clone: What it recognizes is unknown.

Splitting of CD4+ cells produced CD45RA+ naive and CD45RA-negative memory subsets. Regarding the study as a whole: Estimated richness values were generally larger in naive subsets than in memory subsets.

The protocol was immunoSEQ multiplex PCR, while the TCRdb copy is restricted to in-frame clones and leaves out a portion. The sample consists of some 2,500,000 clones, 80% to 95% of them appearing once. V is TRBV7-2 and J is TRBJ2-5; D not resolved. The DNA end favors TRBJ2-7, so the J call may be wrong. The sequencing sample was made of naive CD4+ T cells from PBMCs. Subset defined: CD45RA+ positively selected. This receptor was obtained from a man between 18 and 35 years old in good health. Some clones in this sample may be carry-over from other donors' samples. The DNA for the CDR3 is TGTGCCAGCAGGTTAAGGCACGCGTCCTACGAGCAGTACTTC. Translation: CASRLRHASYEQYF.